A selection of T cell receptor beta chains follows, all from one sample in a study of identical twins. TCRdb reanalysed the 5' RACE reads using MiXCR and keeps one entry per CDR3 protein. The data show under 500,000 distinct CDR3 sequences, approximately 15% seen once. The same data also contributed to another study, on yellow fever vaccine responses in identical twins.

Material for sequencing was CD4+ T cells sorted from blood. The receptor set was obtained from a woman aged 18-29 years in good health. CDR3s include the opening cysteine and the closing phenylalanine or tryptophan. D genes are given only for firm matches. Clone size is stated in some rows and not others, as once, few, many or a class when expanded.

abundance: few; d_gene: -; v_gene: TRBV19; j_gene: TRBJ2-7; CDR3aa: CASSSPREEQYF; CDR3nt: TGTGCCAGTAGTAGTCCCCGGGAGGAGCAGTACTTC
abundance: few; d_gene: -; v_gene: TRBV27; j_gene: TRBJ1-4; CDR3aa: CASTNQGTGEKLFF; CDR3nt: TGTGCCAGCACAAACCAGGGTACGGGTGAAAAACTGTTTTTT
abundance: few; d_gene: TRBD2; v_gene: TRBV5-1; j_gene: TRBJ2-7; CDR3aa: CASRPGLAGVGDEQYF; CDR3nt: TGCGCCAGCAGACCTGGACTAGCGGGAGTCGGTGACGAGCAGTACTTC
abundance: -; d_gene: -; v_gene: TRBV9; j_gene: TRBJ2-3; CDR3aa: CASKRGLLTDTQYF; CDR3nt: TGTGCCAGCAAACGAGGACTCCTTACAGATACGCAGTATTTT
abundance: few; d_gene: -; v_gene: TRBV20-1; j_gene: TRBJ2-7; CDR3aa: CSALLTGEQYF; CDR3nt: TGCAGTGCTCTCCTCACGGGAGAGCAGTACTTC
abundance: few; d_gene: TRBD2; v_gene: TRBV7-2; j_gene: TRBJ2-7; CDR3aa: CASSTSGGLSYEQYF; CDR3nt: TGTGCCAGCAGCACTAGCGGGGGCCTCTCCTACGAGCAGTACTTC
abundance: few; d_gene: TRBD1; v_gene: TRBV18; j_gene: TRBJ2-5; CDR3aa: CASSPMDRGETQYF; CDR3nt: TGTGCCAGCTCACCAATGGACAGGGGAGAGACCCAGTACTTC
abundance: few; d_gene: TRBD2; v_gene: TRBV14; j_gene: TRBJ2-1; CDR3aa: CASTHSGTLAEQFF; CDR3nt: TGTGCCAGCACGCATAGCGGGACGCTTGCGGAGCAGTTCTTC
abundance: -; d_gene: -; v_gene: TRBV4-2; j_gene: TRBJ2-1; CDR3aa: CASSQEGGGHNEQFF; CDR3nt: TGTGCCAGCAGCCAAGAGGGAGGCGGGCACAATGAGCAGTTCTTC
abundance: many; d_gene: TRBD1; v_gene: TRBV5-1; j_gene: TRBJ2-1; CDR3aa: CASSLRTGYNEQFF; CDR3nt: TGCGCCAGCAGCTTGAGGACAGGCTACAATGAGCAGTTCTTC
abundance: few; d_gene: TRBD1; v_gene: TRBV20-1; j_gene: TRBJ1-6; CDR3aa: CSAINRGHYNSPLHF; CDR3nt: TGCAGTGCTATTAACAGGGGGCACTATAATTCACCCCTCCACTTT
abundance: few; d_gene: TRBD2; v_gene: TRBV27; j_gene: TRBJ2-7; CDR3aa: CASSSPGLAGGPSYEQYF; CDR3nt: TGTGCCAGCAGTTCCCCCGGACTAGCGGGAGGGCCATCCTACGAGCAGTACTTC
abundance: -; d_gene: -; v_gene: TRBV18; j_gene: TRBJ2-1; CDR3aa: CASSPRGAAANEQFF; CDR3nt: TGTGCCAGCTCACCAAGGGGGGCTGCTGCGAATGAGCAGTTCTTC
abundance: few; d_gene: TRBD2; v_gene: TRBV20-1; j_gene: TRBJ2-1; CDR3aa: CSARVLAGGRNEQFF; CDR3nt: TGCAGTGCTAGAGTTTTAGCGGGGGGTCGCAATGAGCAGTTCTTC
abundance: few; d_gene: TRBD1; v_gene: TRBV5-5; j_gene: TRBJ1-5; CDR3aa: CASSLDEGGLHRPQHF; CDR3nt: TGTGCCAGCAGCTTGGACGAAGGGGGCCTTCATCGGCCCCAGCATTTT
abundance: many; d_gene: -; v_gene: TRBV20-1; j_gene: TRBJ1-1; CDR3aa: CSARDPRGEAFF; CDR3nt: TGCAGTGCTAGAGATCCCAGGGGAGAAGCTTTCTTT
abundance: many; d_gene: -; v_gene: TRBV7-2; j_gene: TRBJ2-7; CDR3aa: CASSLDTGRNEQYF; CDR3nt: TGTGCCAGCAGCTTAGATACAGGGCGGAACGAGCAGTACTTC
abundance: few; d_gene: TRBD1; v_gene: TRBV5-1; j_gene: TRBJ2-1; CDR3aa: CASSRPGQGDNEQFF; CDR3nt: TGCGCCAGCAGCAGACCGGGACAGGGAGACAATGAGCAGTTCTTC
abundance: -; d_gene: TRBD2; v_gene: TRBV4-2; j_gene: TRBJ2-1; CDR3aa: CASSPEPGLAPYNEQFF; CDR3nt: TGTGCCAGCAGCCCAGAACCGGGACTAGCGCCCTACAATGAGCAGTTCTTC
abundance: few; d_gene: -; v_gene: TRBV19; j_gene: TRBJ2-1; CDR3aa: CASRSNRDGSYNEQFF; CDR3nt: TGTGCCAGCCGATCCAACAGGGACGGCTCCTACAATGAGCAGTTCTTC
abundance: -; d_gene: -; v_gene: TRBV6-1; j_gene: TRBJ1-1; CDR3aa: CASNDYATAVNTEAFF; CDR3nt: TGTGCCAGCAACGATTACGCGACAGCGGTGAACACTGAAGCTTTCTTT
abundance: few; d_gene: -; v_gene: TRBV9; j_gene: TRBJ2-3; CDR3aa: CASSVRDFSDTQYF; CDR3nt: TGTGCCAGCAGCGTAAGGGACTTCTCAGATACGCAGTATTTT
abundance: many; d_gene: TRBD2; v_gene: TRBV6-5; j_gene: TRBJ2-2; CDR3aa: CASSYGLANTGELFF; CDR3nt: TGTGCCAGCAGTTACGGACTAGCCAACACCGGGGAGCTGTTTTTT
abundance: few; d_gene: -; v_gene: TRBV3-1; j_gene: TRBJ2-2; CDR3aa: CASSQDYPGWGVETGELFF; CDR3nt: TGTGCCAGCAGCCAAGATTATCCGGGATGGGGAGTGGAAACCGGGGAGCTGTTTTTT
abundance: many; d_gene: TRBD1; v_gene: TRBV6-1; j_gene: TRBJ2-7; CDR3aa: CASRAGGSSYEQYF; CDR3nt: TGTGCCAGCAGGGCAGGGGGCAGCTCCTACGAGCAGTACTTC
abundance: -; d_gene: TRBD2; v_gene: TRBV10-3; j_gene: TRBJ2-7; CDR3aa: CAISAGGEQYF; CDR3nt: TGTGCCATCAGTGCGGGGGGCGAGCAGTACTTC
abundance: few; d_gene: TRBD2; v_gene: TRBV20-1; j_gene: TRBJ2-3; CDR3aa: CSARTSLITDTQYF; CDR3nt: TGCAGTGCTAGGACTAGCCTTATCACAGATACGCAGTATTTT
abundance: few; d_gene: -; v_gene: TRBV27; j_gene: TRBJ2-3; CDR3aa: CASSPPPYTDTQYF; CDR3nt: TGTGCCAGCAGTCCGCCCCCCTACACAGATACGCAGTATTTT
abundance: -; d_gene: TRBD1; v_gene: TRBV25-1; j_gene: TRBJ1-1; CDR3aa: CASSAMGQGSTEAFF; CDR3nt: TGTGCCAGCAGTGCCATGGGACAGGGGAGTACTGAAGCTTTCTTT
abundance: -; d_gene: -; v_gene: TRBV20-1; j_gene: TRBJ2-7; CDR3aa: CSASPRRGYEQYF; CDR3nt: TGCAGTGCTAGCCCCCGACGGGGCTACGAGCAGTACTTC
abundance: -; d_gene: TRBD1; v_gene: TRBV25-1; j_gene: TRBJ2-7; CDR3aa: CASSEGDRASDEQYF; CDR3nt: TGTGCCAGCAGTGAAGGGGACAGAGCATCCGACGAGCAGTACTTC
abundance: few; d_gene: -; v_gene: TRBV4-1; j_gene: TRBJ2-3; CDR3aa: CASSQDASVSLRRDTQYF; CDR3nt: TGCGCCAGCAGCCAAGATGCGTCGGTGAGTCTTCGAAGAGATACGCAGTATTTT
abundance: -; d_gene: -; v_gene: TRBV18; j_gene: TRBJ2-2; CDR3aa: CASSSAMGDTGELFF; CDR3nt: TGTGCCAGCTCATCCGCGATGGGAGACACCGGGGAGCTGTTTTTT
abundance: few; d_gene: TRBD2; v_gene: TRBV5-1; j_gene: TRBJ2-3; CDR3aa: CASSRTSGRATDTQYF; CDR3nt: TGCGCCAGCAGCCGGACTAGCGGGAGGGCGACAGATACGCAGTATTTT
abundance: few; d_gene: -; v_gene: TRBV15; j_gene: TRBJ2-7; CDR3aa: CATSRKIAGTPSSYEQYF; CDR3nt: TGTGCCACCAGCAGGAAGATAGCCGGGACACCAAGCTCCTACGAGCAGTACTTC
abundance: few; d_gene: -; v_gene: TRBV18; j_gene: TRBJ1-1; CDR3aa: CASSPPQGGNTEAFF; CDR3nt: TGTGCCAGCTCACCACCGCAGGGAGGGAACACTGAAGCTTTCTTT
abundance: -; d_gene: TRBD1; v_gene: TRBV6-2/TRBV6-3; j_gene: TRBJ1-5; CDR3aa: CASKKRDRGIPPQHF; CDR3nt: TGTGCCAGCAAGAAAAGGGACAGGGGGATCCCGCCCCAGCATTTT
abundance: few; d_gene: -; v_gene: TRBV11-2; j_gene: TRBJ2-1; CDR3aa: CASSRFVEQFF; CDR3nt: TGTGCCAGCAGCAGGTTCGTTGAGCAGTTCTTC
abundance: -; d_gene: -; v_gene: TRBV13; j_gene: TRBJ2-6; CDR3aa: CASSGWTATGANVLTF; CDR3nt: TGTGCCAGCAGCGGTTGGACAGCAACTGGGGCCAACGTCCTGACTTTC
abundance: few; d_gene: -; v_gene: TRBV7-2; j_gene: TRBJ1-1; CDR3aa: CASSLDPLLHTEAFF; CDR3nt: TGTGCCAGCAGCTTAGATCCCTTATTGCACACTGAAGCTTTCTTT
abundance: -; d_gene: TRBD1; v_gene: TRBV7-8; j_gene: TRBJ1-2; CDR3aa: CASSRDRGYGYTF; CDR3nt: TGTGCCAGCAGTCGGGACAGGGGGTATGGCTACACCTTC
abundance: few; d_gene: -; v_gene: TRBV12-3/TRBV12-4; j_gene: TRBJ2-7; CDR3aa: CASSLQGSAYEQYF; CDR3nt: TGTGCCAGCAGCCTACAGGGAAGCGCCTACGAGCAGTACTTC
abundance: few; d_gene: TRBD2; v_gene: TRBV4-1; j_gene: TRBJ2-1; CDR3aa: CASSQDPGRAVNEQFF; CDR3nt: TGCGCCAGCAGCCAAGATCCCGGGAGGGCCGTTAATGAGCAGTTCTTC
abundance: -; d_gene: -; v_gene: TRBV6-4; j_gene: TRBJ2-2; CDR3aa: CASARDPFNTGELFF; CDR3nt: TGTGCCAGCGCACGCGACCCATTTAACACCGGGGAGCTGTTTTTT
abundance: few; d_gene: TRBD1; v_gene: TRBV7-2; j_gene: TRBJ2-7; CDR3aa: CASSLKGQNYEQYF; CDR3nt: TGTGCCAGCAGCTTAAAGGGACAGAACTACGAGCAGTACTTC
abundance: few; d_gene: -; v_gene: TRBV7-8; j_gene: TRBJ2-7; CDR3aa: CASSLRQRPGAHFKNEQYF; CDR3nt: TGTGCCAGCAGCTTACGTCAGAGACCCGGGGCCCACTTTAAGAACGAGCAGTACTTC
abundance: few; d_gene: -; v_gene: TRBV18; j_gene: TRBJ2-3; CDR3aa: CASSPGVYTDTQYF; CDR3nt: TGTGCCAGCTCACCGGGGGTATACACAGATACGCAGTATTTT
abundance: few; d_gene: -; v_gene: TRBV10-3; j_gene: TRBJ1-6; CDR3aa: CAISDGLDSPLHF; CDR3nt: TGTGCCATCAGTGATGGGTTGGATTCACCCCTCCACTTT
abundance: -; d_gene: -; v_gene: TRBV4-2; j_gene: TRBJ1-6; CDR3aa: CASSQDRAGKNSPLHF; CDR3nt: TGTGCCAGCAGCCAAGATAGGGCAGGGAAAAATTCACCCCTCCACTTT
abundance: few; d_gene: TRBD2; v_gene: TRBV7-9; j_gene: TRBJ2-1; CDR3aa: CASSPQLAGAYNEQFF; CDR3nt: TGTGCCAGCAGCCCCCAGCTAGCGGGAGCGTACAATGAGCAGTTCTTC
abundance: many; d_gene: TRBD2; v_gene: TRBV7-2; j_gene: TRBJ2-1; CDR3aa: CASSLSLAGGNEQFF; CDR3nt: TGTGCCAGCAGCTTAAGTCTAGCGGGGGGGAATGAGCAGTTCTTC